This entry describes one TCR beta chain. Profiled with immunoSEQ multiplex PCR; TCRdb holds only in-frame clones, not every one. The data hold almost 400,000 clones, with approximately 91% observed a single time. Treatment: around 19 received Ad26.COV2.S at low or high dose, single or two shots; 5 received placebo; per-sample allocation not given. Collection of samples fell on day 63 after the first vaccine or placebo injection. This sample is part of a study of Ad26.COV2.S vaccination and SARS-CoV-2 variants. The source was peripheral blood, collected in a trial of Ad26.COV2.S vaccine versus placebo. This clonotype was obtained from a person between 18 and 60 years old who received the Ad26.COV2.S COVID-19 vaccine or a placebo.

The CDR3 region is CASSLAGRPQHF. The CDR3 region has the DNA TGTGCCAGCAGTTTAGCAGGACGACCCCAGCATTTT. The chain couples TRBV28 to TRBJ1-5; no reliable D call. The CDR3 covers 12 residues. Per germline, CDR1 MDHEN and CDR2 SYDVKM. V lost 2 bases and J 10 bases, leaving 9 bases between the germline ends.